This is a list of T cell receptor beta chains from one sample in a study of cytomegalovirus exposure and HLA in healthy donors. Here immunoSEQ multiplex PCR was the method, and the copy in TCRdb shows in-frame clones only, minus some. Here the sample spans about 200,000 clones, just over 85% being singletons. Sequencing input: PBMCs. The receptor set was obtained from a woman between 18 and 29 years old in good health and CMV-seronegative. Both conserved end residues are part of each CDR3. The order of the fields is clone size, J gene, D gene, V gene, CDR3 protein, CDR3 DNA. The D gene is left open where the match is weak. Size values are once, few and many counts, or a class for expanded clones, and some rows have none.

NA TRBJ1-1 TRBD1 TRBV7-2 CASSQTGGAGEAFF TGTGCCAGCAGCCAGACAGGGGGCGCAGGTGAAGCTTTCTTT
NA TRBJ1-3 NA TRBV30 CAWGTRNRGNTIYF TGTGCCTGGGGGACTCGAAACAGAGGAAACACCATATATTTT
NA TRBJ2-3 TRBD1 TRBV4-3 CASSQELGQGRDTQYF TGCGCCAGCAGCCAAGAGCTCGGACAGGGGCGAGATACGCAGTATTTT
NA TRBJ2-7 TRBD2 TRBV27 CASSYRSGSSYEQYF TGTGCCAGCAGTTACCGTAGCGGGAGCTCCTACGAGCAGTACTTC
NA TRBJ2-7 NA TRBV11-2 CASSQGRAYEQYF TGTGCCAGCAGCCAGGGTCGGGCCTACGAGCAGTACTTC
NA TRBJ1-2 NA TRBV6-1 CASSAILGGGYTF TGTGCCAGCAGCGCGATACTGGGAGGTGGCTACACCTTC
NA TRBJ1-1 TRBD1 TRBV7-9 CASTLGWDRNTEAFF TGTGCCAGCACACTAGGGTGGGACAGGAACACTGAAGCTTTCTTT
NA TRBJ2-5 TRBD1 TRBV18 CASSPRGGRETQYF TGTGCCAGCTCACCGAGAGGGGGCAGGGAGACCCAGTACTTC
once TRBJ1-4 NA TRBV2 CASTLSVFNEKLFF TGTGCCAGCACCCTGTCAGTCTTTAATGAAAAACTGTTTTTT
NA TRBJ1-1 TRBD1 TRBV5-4 CASSLETGAEAFF TGTGCCAGCAGCTTGGAAACAGGGGCTGAAGCTTTCTTT
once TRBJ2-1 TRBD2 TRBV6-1 CASSVAGAHNEQFF TGTGCCAGTAGTGTAGCGGGAGCTCACAATGAGCAGTTCTTC
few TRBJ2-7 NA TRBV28 CASSSLRDSLYEQYF TGTGCCAGCAGCTCTTTGCGGGACAGTTTGTACGAGCAGTACTTC
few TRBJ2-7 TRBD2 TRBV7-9 CASSYLAGGPSEQYF TGTGCCAGCAGCTACCTAGCGGGAGGGCCCTCGGAGCAGTACTTC
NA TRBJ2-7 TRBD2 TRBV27 CASSPVGAGVNEQYF TGTGCCAGCAGCCCCGTGGGTGCGGGAGTCAACGAGCAGTACTTC
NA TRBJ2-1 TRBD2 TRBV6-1 CASKLAGEVNEQFF TGTGCCAGTAAACTAGCGGGAGAAGTCAATGAGCAGTTCTTC
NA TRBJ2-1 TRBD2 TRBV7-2 CASSLGEREIIDEQFF TGTGCCAGCAGCTTAGGGGAGCGGGAGATCATCGATGAGCAGTTCTTC
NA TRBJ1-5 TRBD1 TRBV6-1 CASSEGRGQGVDQPQHF TGTGCCAGCAGTGAAGGGCGCGGGCAGGGGGTGGATCAGCCCCAGCATTTT
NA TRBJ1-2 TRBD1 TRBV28 CASSLGQGGYGYTF TGTGCCAGCAGTTTAGGACAGGGGGGCTATGGCTACACCTTC
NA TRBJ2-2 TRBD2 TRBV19 CASKNSGSSTGELFF TGTGCCAGCAAAAACAGCGGGAGTAGTACCGGGGAGCTGTTTTTT
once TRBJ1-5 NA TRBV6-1 CASSEVTGSNQPQHF TGTGCCAGCAGTGAAGTAACAGGGAGCAATCAGCCCCAGCATTTT
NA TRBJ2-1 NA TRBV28 CASSFWGQGGNEQFF TGTGCCAGCAGTTTTTGGGGGCAAGGGGGCAATGAGCAGTTCTTC
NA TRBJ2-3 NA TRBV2 CASRGSTDTQYF TGTGCCAGCCGGGGGAGCACAGATACGCAGTATTTT